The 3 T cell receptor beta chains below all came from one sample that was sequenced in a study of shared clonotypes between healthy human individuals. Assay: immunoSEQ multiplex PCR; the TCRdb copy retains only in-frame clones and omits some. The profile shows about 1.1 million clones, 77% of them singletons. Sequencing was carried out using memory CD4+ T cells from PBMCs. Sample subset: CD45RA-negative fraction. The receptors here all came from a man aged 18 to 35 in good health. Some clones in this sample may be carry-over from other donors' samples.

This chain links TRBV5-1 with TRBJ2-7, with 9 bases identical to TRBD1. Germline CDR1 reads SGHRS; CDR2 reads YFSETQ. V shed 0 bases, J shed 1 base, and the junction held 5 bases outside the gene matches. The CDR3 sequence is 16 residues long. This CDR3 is CASSLAWGQGSYEQYF. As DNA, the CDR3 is TGCGCCAGCAGCTTGGCCTGGGGACAGGGTTCCTACGAGCAGTACTTC.

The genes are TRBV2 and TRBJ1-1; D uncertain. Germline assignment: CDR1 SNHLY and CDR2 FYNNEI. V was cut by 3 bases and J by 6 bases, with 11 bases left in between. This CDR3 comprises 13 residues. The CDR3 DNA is TGTGCCAGCAGTGAGGAGAAAAGCGCTGAAGCTTTCTTT. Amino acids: CASSEEKSAEAFF. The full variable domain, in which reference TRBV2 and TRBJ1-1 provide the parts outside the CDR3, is EPEVTQTPSHQVTQMGQEVILRCVPISNHLYFYWYRQILGQKVEFLVSFYNNEISEKSEIFDDQFSVERPDGSNFTLKIRSTKLEDSAMYFCASSEEKSAEAFFGQGTRLTVV.

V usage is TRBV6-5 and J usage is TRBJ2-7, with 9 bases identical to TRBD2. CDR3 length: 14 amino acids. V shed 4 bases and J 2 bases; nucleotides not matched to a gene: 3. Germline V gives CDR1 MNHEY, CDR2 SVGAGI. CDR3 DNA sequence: TGTGCCAGCAGTTTGATAGCGGGAGCCTACGAGCAGTACTTC. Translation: CASSLIAGAYEQYF.